The 14 T cell receptor beta chains below were found in one sample sequenced in a study of blood T cell repertoires in COVID-19. Produced via immunoSEQ multiplex PCR; TCRdb's table is partial and in-frame only. Of over 300,000 clones in the sample, approximately 88% were seen once. Specimen: peripheral blood. These TCRs come from a man aged 40-55 years with acute or convalescent COVID-19.

The J gene is TRBJ2-3, the V gene TRBV4-2; 10 nucleotides agree with TRBD2. Germline CDR1 LGHNA, CDR2 YNFKEQ. V lost 2 bases and J lost 4; bases outside the gene matches: 6. This CDR3 has 16 residues. The CDR3 loop is CASSQPLAGSADTQYF. CDR3 DNA sequence: TGTGCCAGCAGCCAACCACTAGCGGGATCCGCAGATACGCAGTATTTT.

The chain has TRBV19 and TRBJ1-2; D perhaps matches TRBD1 (6 bases). This CDR3 contains 14 residues. V was shortened by 5 bases and J by 1 base, with 11 bases between the two germline ends. The germline V gene has CDR1 LNHDA and CDR2 SQIVND (reference sequence). The CDR3 protein is CASSSAGVNYGYTF. The CDR3 bases are TGTGCCAGTAGTTCGGCAGGGGTTAACTATGGCTACACCTTC.

V usage is TRBV2 and J usage is TRBJ2-7, with 8 nucleotides matching TRBD2. V lost 5 bases to trimming and J lost 7 bases; unmatched junction nucleotides: 7. The germline gives CDR1 SNHLY, CDR2 FYNNEI. The CDR3 runs 13 residues. The CDR3 loop reads CASSQLREGEQYF. Written as DNA, the CDR3 is TGTGCCAGCAGTCAGCTTCGGGAGGGAGAGCAGTACTTC.

CDR3 sequence reads: CASNRLGTDTQYF. Here the CDR3 DNA reads TGTGCCAGCAATCGGTTGGGCACAGATACGCAGTATTTT. The chain is built from TRBV27 and TRBJ2-3, with no clear D. V was cut by 7 bases and J by 1 base, with 9 bases left in between. Germline CDR1 is MNHEY and CDR2 is SMNVEV (reference sequence). CDR3 length: 13 residues.

V usage is TRBV6-5 and J usage is TRBJ2-7, with D perhaps TRBD1 (6 bases). Germline-derived CDR1 and CDR2 are MNHEY and SVGAGI. The CDR3 has 14 amino acids. V was trimmed by 2 bases and J by 3 bases, leaving 11 bases between them. The CDR3 nucleotides are TGTGCCAGCAGTTACAGTCACAGGGACTACGAGCAGTACTTC. This translates into CASSYSHRDYEQYF.

J is TRBJ2-1 and V is TRBV7-2; 7 nucleotides line up with TRBD1. Germline assignment: CDR1 SGHTA and CDR2 FQGNSA. This CDR3 is 14 amino acids long. V was clipped by 4 bases and J by 9 bases; unmatched bases: 9. CDR3 coding DNA: TGTGCCAGCAGCTCAAGGACAGGAATCGGTGAGCAGTTCTTC. Protein sequence: CASSSRTGIGEQFF.

This clone was picked up a small number of times. This rearrangement joins TRBV3-1 (or the pseudogene TRBV3-2) to TRBJ2-7; a possible D gene is TRBD2 (6 bases). Trimming left V 4 bases short and J 0 bases short, with 13 bases between. This CDR3 region has 15 residues. Looked up from germline, CDR1 is LGHDT and CDR2 is YNNKEL (reference sequence). This CDR3 reads CASSPMAGSSYEQYF. The CDR3 bases are TGTGCCAGCAGCCCAATGGCGGGGAGCTCCTACGAGCAGTACTTC.

The chain uses TRBV5-4 and TRBJ1-4; D possibly corresponds to TRBD1 (5 bases). Trimming cost V 4 bases and J 4 bases, with 20 bases left between them. CDR3 length equals 17 residues. Germline values: CDR1 SGHNT, CDR2 YYREEE (reference sequence). The chain's CDR3 is CASSPSGGAGDNEKLFF. CDR3 DNA sequence: TGTGCCAGCAGCCCGTCAGGCGGGGCAGGCGATAATGAAAAACTGTTTTTT.

The chain is built from TRBV6-5 and TRBJ2-7; perhaps TRBD2 as D (7 bases). V was pared by 3 bases and J by 1 base, with 10 bases between. Germline-derived CDR1 and CDR2 are MNHEY and SVGAGI. The CDR3 is 14 amino acids. The CDR3 here is CASSYRGASYEQYF. CDR3 nucleotide sequence: TGTGCCAGCAGTTATCGGGGGGCGTCCTACGAGCAGTACTTC.

The chain is built from TRBV3-1 (or the pseudogene TRBV3-2) and TRBJ1-1; the D is unclear. Trimming shortened V by 4 bases and J by 0 bases, and 9 bases separated the two germline ends. The CDR3 length is 14 residues. Per germline, CDR1 LGHDT and CDR2 YNNKEL (reference sequence). CDR3 sequence: CASSRLEMNTEAFF. In nucleotides, the CDR3 is TGTGCCAGCAGCCGATTAGAGATGAACACTGAAGCTTTCTTT.

J is TRBJ2-7 and V is TRBV5-1, with 10 bases identical to TRBD2. V dropped 0 bases and J dropped 0; count of bases not matched to a gene: 3. The CDR3 contains 16 residues. Per the germline V gene, CDR1 is SGHRS and CDR2 is YFSETQ. The CDR3, as DNA: TGCGCCAGCAGCTTGGAGGCTAGCGGGGGCTCCTACGAGCAGTACTTC. It is translated as CASSLEASGGSYEQYF.

The chain combines TRBV28 with TRBJ1-5, with a tentative D call TRBD1 (6 bases). The CDR3 covers 14 residues. From germline, CDR1 is MDHEN and CDR2 SYDVKM. The V and J ends lost 6 bases and 0 bases respectively, with 9 bases between them. The CDR3 DNA reads as TGTGCCAGCAGGACAGGCTATAGCAATCAGCCCCAGCATTTT. Its translation: CASRTGYSNQPQHF.

The chain joins TRBV10-3 to TRBJ2-5; 12 bases match TRBD2. The CDR3 consists of 18 residues. Germline V gives CDR1 ENHRY, CDR2 SYGVKD. V gave up 1 base and J gave up 2 bases; unmatched junction bases: 8. CDR3 sequence (DNA): TGTGCCATCAGTGAGTTGGCTAGCGGGAGGGCCAAACAAGAGACCCAGTACTTC. Protein: CAISELASGRAKQETQYF.

J is TRBJ2-2 and V is TRBV7-6, with 11 bases that match TRBD2. In germline, CDR1 is SGHVS, CDR2 FNYEAQ. J gave up 6 bases and V 7 bases, and 7 bases lay outside the gene matches. The CDR3 loop spans 15 amino acids. The CDR3 region is CASTGTSGRPGELFF. The DNA for the CDR3 is TGTGCCAGCACCGGGACTAGCGGTCGGCCCGGGGAGCTGTTTTTT.